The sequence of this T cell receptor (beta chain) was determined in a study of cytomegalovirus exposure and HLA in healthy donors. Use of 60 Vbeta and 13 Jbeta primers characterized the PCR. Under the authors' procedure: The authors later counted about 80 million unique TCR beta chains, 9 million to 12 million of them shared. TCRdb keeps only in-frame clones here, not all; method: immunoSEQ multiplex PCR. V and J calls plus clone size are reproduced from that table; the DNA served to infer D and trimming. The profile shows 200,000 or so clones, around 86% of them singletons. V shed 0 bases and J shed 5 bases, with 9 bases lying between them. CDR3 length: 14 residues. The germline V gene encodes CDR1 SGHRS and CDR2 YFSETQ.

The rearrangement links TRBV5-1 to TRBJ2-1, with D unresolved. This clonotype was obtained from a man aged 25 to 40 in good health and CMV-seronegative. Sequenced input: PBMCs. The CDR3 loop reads CASSLVASNNEQFF. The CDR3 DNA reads TGCGCCAGCAGCTTGGTGGCATCCAACAATGAGCAGTTCTTC.